The 19 T cell receptor beta chains in this list originate from one sample, sequenced in a study of human T cells and chemical hapten exposure. TCRdb independently ran MiXCR on the RACE reads; one entry per CDR3 protein. Seen here are some 120,000 distinct CDR3 sequences, over 10% observed once, and the top ten hold 1.4%. Time point given: patch test 1, 2 weeks after DPC sensitization. Treatment denoted: therapeutic diphenylcyclopropenone sensitization with weekly scalp DPC. Source: whole blood, taken in connection with sensitization to the hapten diphenylcyclopropenone (DPC). The source is a woman in her forties or fifties with alopecia areata. Some clones in this sample may be carry-over from other donors' samples.

This clonotype has just a few counts. This rearrangement joins TRBV12-3 or TRBV12-4 to TRBJ2-3, with D uncertain. This CDR3 is built from 18 residues. The V and J ends lost 3 bases and 0 bases respectively, with 19 bases between them. This CDR3 reads CASSFSVTDLLSTDTQYF. The CDR3 DNA reads as TGTGCCAGCAGTTTCTCTGTGACCGACTTACTTAGCACAGATACGCAGTATTTT.

This clonotype was seen more than once but under ten times. The chain uses TRBV5-1 and TRBJ2-6, with no clear D. CDR3 length: 17 amino acids. Germline V gene data show CDR1 as SGHRS and CDR2 as YFSETQ. With 0 bases removed from V and 0 bases from J, the gap between germline ends came to 10 bases. The CDR3 region is CASSLEAYPSGANVLTF. The DNA for the CDR3 is TGCGCCAGCAGCTTGGAAGCTTACCCCTCTGGGGCCAACGTCCTGACTTTC.

This clonotype was detected many times. The rearrangement joins TRBV19 to TRBJ2-1; either TRBD1 or TRBD2 may supply D (6 bases each). Germline V gene sequence: CDR1 LNHDA, CDR2 SQIVND (reference sequence). The CDR3 has 16 residues. Trimming shortened V by 3 bases and J by 8 bases, and 20 bases separated the two germline ends. The CDR3 nucleotides are TGTGCCAGTAGTATCTGGGGGGCCTCAACAAAGGATGAGCAGTTCTTC. It specifies CASSIWGASTKDEQFF.

This chain links TRBV10-3 with TRBJ2-7; a possible D gene is TRBD1 (5 bases). CDR1 is ENHRY and CDR2 is SYGVKD in the germline V gene. This CDR3 contains 13 residues. V lost 3 bases and J lost 4, with 10 bases in between. This CDR3 reads CAISEEGDYEQYF. In DNA form, the CDR3 reads TGTGCCATCAGTGAAGAAGGGGATTACGAGCAGTACTTC.

This clonotype was observed at least ten times. V usage is TRBV28 and J usage is TRBJ2-7, with D perhaps TRBD2 (5 bases). The CDR3 is made up of 14 amino acids. The V gene lost 5 bases and the J gene lost 5 bases, with 16 bases spanning the gap. Germline V lookup: CDR1 MDHEN, CDR2 SYDVKM. CDR3 region: CASSPPSTSDEQYF. The CDR3 DNA is TGTGCCAGCAGTCCTCCTAGCACATCCGACGAGCAGTACTTC.

The rearrangement joins TRBV7-9 to TRBJ2-3; no reliable D call. V lost 3 bases and J 1 base, leaving 17 bases between the germline ends. CDR1 and CDR2 from the germline V gene are SEHNR and FQNEAQ (reference sequence). The length of the CDR3 is 17 residues. The CDR3 nucleotides are TGTGCCAGCAGCTTCGATTTGACCCGGCGTGGCACAGATACGCAGTATTTT. It translates to CASSFDLTRRGTDTQYF.

This clonotype appeared many times. This chain connects TRBV28 to TRBJ2-7; TRBD1 matches at 9 bases. The CDR3 runs to 13 residues. Losses at the gene ends were 7 bases for V and 5 bases for J; bases not matched to a gene: 6. Per germline, CDR1 MDHEN and CDR2 SYDVKM. The CDR3 here is CASKGTGRNEQYF. The CDR3 bases are TGTGCCAGCAAGGGGACAGGGAGGAACGAGCAGTACTTC. The full variable domain, completed using reference TRBV28 and TRBJ2-7, is DVKVTQSSRYLVKRTGEKVFLECVQDMDHENMFWYRQDPGLGLRLIYFSYDVKMKEKGDIPEGYSVSREKKERFSLILESASTNQTSMYLCASKGTGRNEQYFGPGTRLTVT.

In this sample, this clonotype turned up many times. This chain uses TRBV10-2 with TRBJ1-2; no clear D gene. This CDR3 region has 14 residues. Germline-derived CDR1 and CDR2 are WSHSY and SAAADI. V lost 0 bases to trimming and J lost 4 bases, with 9 bases between them. This CDR3 is CASSESVLSYGYTF. Written as DNA, the CDR3 is TGCGCCAGCAGTGAGTCTGTGCTTTCCTATGGCTACACCTTC.

This chain joins TRBV7-6 and TRBJ2-1, with 9 bases aligning to TRBD2. Trimming removed 4 bases from V and 5 bases from J; junction bases left unmatched: 6. Per the germline V gene, CDR1 is SGHVS and CDR2 is FNYEAQ. The CDR3 is 15 residues long. CDR3 bases: TGTGCCAGCAGCTCACCGGGACTAGCCCACAATGAGCAGTTCTTC. Its protein is CASSSPGLAHNEQFF.

This chain connects TRBV5-6 to TRBJ1-4, with D unclear. This CDR3 spans 13 amino acids. V lost 3 bases and J 9 bases, leaving 12 bases between the germline ends. CDR1 and CDR2 (germline): SGHDT, YYEEEE. The CDR3 region is CASSSFSSKKLFF. CDR3 coding DNA: TGTGCCAGCAGCTCCTTCAGTAGTAAAAAACTGTTTTTT.

This clonotype appeared many times. The chain recombines TRBV14 with TRBJ2-3, with unresolved D. Per the germline V gene, CDR1 is SGHDN and CDR2 is FVKESK. This CDR3 comprises 16 residues. Deletions cut 0 bases from V and 2 bases from J, with 12 bases between. This CDR3 is CASSQDLGEVTDTQYF. CDR3 nucleotide sequence: TGTGCCAGCAGCCAAGATCTGGGCGAAGTCACAGATACGCAGTATTTT.

CDR3 in DNA: TGCGCCAGCAGCTTGGGACGGGGCCTAAATGAAAAACTGTTTTTT. The encoded protein is CASSLGRGLNEKLFF. The chain uses TRBV5-1 and TRBJ1-4; tentative D call: TRBD1 (5 bases). V was clipped by 0 bases and J by 5 bases, with 11 bases between them. Germline-derived CDR1 and CDR2 are SGHRS and YFSETQ. This CDR3 is built from 15 residues.

This chain links TRBV9 with TRBJ2-2; D might be TRBD1 (5 bases). Trimming left V 1 base short and J 1 base short, with 8 bases between. The CDR3 sequence is 15 residues long. The germline CDR1 and CDR2 sequences are SGDLS and YYNGEE. CDR3 nucleotides: TGTGCCAGCAGCGTACTTGGACAGAACACCGGGGAGCTGTTTTTT. It yields the protein CASSVLGQNTGELFF.

This clonotype was seen repeatedly, ten times or more. The gene calls are TRBV18 and TRBJ1-1; D remains unclear. V lost 2 bases, J lost 4 bases, and 17 bases lay in between. The germline CDR1 and CDR2 sequences are KGHSH and LQKENI. The CDR3 is 16 residues long. CDR3 bases: TGTGCCAGCTCACCAAGGTCCGGGATAGAAGGCACTGAAGCTTTCTTT. Translating gives CASSPRSGIEGTEAFF.

This clonotype was found many times. The chain links TRBV5-1 to TRBJ2-1, with D perhaps TRBD1 (5 bases). The CDR3 length is 14 residues. Germline CDR1 and CDR2: SGHRS and YFSETQ. The V end was cut by 0 bases, the J end by 2 bases, with 6 bases between. DNA of the CDR3: TGCGCCAGCAGCTTGGGACAGCCCTACAATGAGCAGTTCTTC. It yields the protein CASSLGQPYNEQFF.

This clonotype appeared a few times. The chain links TRBV3-1 to TRBJ1-1; a weak D match, TRBD1 (5 bases). V was trimmed by 0 bases and J by 3 bases, leaving 8 bases between them. CDR1 and CDR2 from the germline V gene are LGHDT and YNNKEL (reference sequence). The CDR3 totals 14 residues. CDR3 amino acids: CASSQDTGDTEAFF. CDR3 DNA: TGTGCCAGCAGCCAAGATACGGGGGACACTGAAGCTTTCTTT.

The sample holds many counts of this clonotype. The chain is built from TRBV4-2 and TRBJ1-5; possible D gene TRBD1, 6 bases. Trimming took 6 bases from V and 4 from J, leaving 13 bases between them. Germline CDR1 reads LGHNA; CDR2 reads YNFKEQ. The CDR3 extends over 14 amino acids. The CDR3 DNA is TGTGCCAGCAGTCGAGAACAGGGAAATCAGCCCCAGCATTTT. Amino acids: CASSREQGNQPQHF.

The sample holds a few counts of this clonotype. This chain joins TRBV6-2 or TRBV6-3 and TRBJ2-6, with 8 nucleotides matching TRBD1. The CDR3 sequence is 18 residues long. The junction had 10 bases not matched to a gene; V was cut back by 5 bases and J by 1 base. Germline V CDR1 and CDR2: MNHEY, SVGEGT. The CDR3 loop reads CASSHGQGIRSGANVLTF. Here the CDR3 DNA reads TGTGCCAGCAGTCACGGACAGGGAATTCGGTCTGGGGCCAACGTCCTGACTTTC.

This clonotype was recorded at least ten times. The V and J genes are TRBV4-3 and TRBJ1-1; 7 bases agree with TRBD1. Germline V gene sequence: CDR1 LGHNA, CDR2 YSLEER. After removal of 4 bases from V and 7 bases from J, the junction contained 3 bases not matched to a gene. There are 12 residues in the CDR3. DNA of the CDR3: TGCGCCAGCAGCCCGAGGACAGGTGAAGCTTTCTTT. It encodes CASSPRTGEAFF.